Listed below are T cell receptor beta chains from one sample, sequenced in a study of naive and memory T cell subsets. Via MiXCR, TCRdb re-called the UMI-ligation and nested PCR reads, giving one row per CDR3 protein. The sample lists 99,000 or so distinct CDR3 sequences, around 15% occurring once. The sequenced sample consisted of naive CD8+ T cells from blood. The receptors were gathered from a human donor in good health. CDR3s include the opening cysteine and the closing phenylalanine or tryptophan. Each record gives: D gene, J gene, clone size, V gene, CDR3 DNA, CDR3 protein. A D gene is named only where the DNA matches it firmly. Clone sizes are given selectively: once, few, many, or a class where the clone is expanded.

.,TRBJ1-2,many,TRBV19,TGTGCCAGTAGTAGGGTTAGGGGGGATCGGAACTATGGCTACACCTTC,CASSRVRGDRNYGYTF
.,TRBJ2-1,.,TRBV15,TGTGCCACCAGCGCCCGACTAGAATGGGACAATGAGCAGTTCTTC,CATSARLEWDNEQFF
.,TRBJ2-7,few,TRBV30,TGTGCCTGGAGTGTTGGCCAGAACTACGAGCAGTACTTC,CAWSVGQNYEQYF
TRBD2,TRBJ2-3,many,TRBV15,TGTGCCACCAGCAATAGCGGGGGGCGTTCTAGCACAGATACGCAGTATTTT,CATSNSGGRSSTDTQYF
TRBD2,TRBJ2-2,few,TRBV7-3,TGTGCCAGCAGCCTTCCAACAGACGGGGGGTCGAACACCGGGGAGCTGTTTTTT,CASSLPTDGGSNTGELFF
.,TRBJ2-1,few,TRBV7-9,TGTGCCAGCAGCCCCCCTAACAGGGTGGCCTACAATGAGCAGTTCTTC,CASSPPNRVAYNEQFF
TRBD2,TRBJ2-1,few,TRBV7-6,TGTGCCAGCAGCTACGGTCGGGGGCTAGCGGGGGGGGATACCTACAATGAGCAGTTCTTC,CASSYGRGLAGGDTYNEQFF
.,TRBJ1-4,.,TRBV7-9,TGTGCCAGCAGTCCCCAGACCGGGCCAGATGAAAGACTGTTTTTT,CASSPQTGPDERLFF
TRBD1,TRBJ2-2,.,TRBV15,TGTGCCACCAGCGGACAGGGGGCCGAGACCGGGGAGCTGTTTTTT,CATSGQGAETGELFF
TRBD2,TRBJ2-5,few,TRBV7-8,TGTGCCAGCAGCTCCGGGACTATCGTAGAGACCCAGTACTTC,CASSSGTIVETQYF
.,TRBJ1-2,.,TRBV30,TGTGCCTGCACTGAGGTGGGCTACTACACCTTC,CACTEVGYYTF
TRBD2,TRBJ2-5,.,TRBV7-9,TGTGCCAGCAGTTGGCTAGCGGAGCAAGAGACCCAGTACTTC,CASSWLAEQETQYF
TRBD2,TRBJ2-1,.,TRBV24-1,TGTGCCACCAGAGGTACTAGCGGCTCCTACAATGAGCAGTTCTTC,CATRGTSGSYNEQFF
.,TRBJ1-1,.,TRBV6-5,TGTGCCAGCAGTTACTCGTCCGGGTTCCCTGAAGCTTTCTTT,CASSYSSGFPEAFF
.,TRBJ1-5,once,TRBV12-3/TRBV12-4,TGTGCCAGCTCAGGTCTGGCGGGCAATCAGCCCCAGCATTTT,CASSGLAGNQPQHF
TRBD1,TRBJ1-1,many,TRBV19,TGTGCCAGTAGTATCGGGACAGGGTTGAACACTGAAGCTTTCTTT,CASSIGTGLNTEAFF
.,TRBJ2-2,.,TRBV10-3,TGTGCCATCAGTGGATTTCAGAGTGTTGCCGGGGAGCTGTTTTTT,CAISGFQSVAGELFF
.,TRBJ1-5,few,TRBV25-1,TGTGCCAGCAGTGCAAGGACTGACGGGGCGCCCCAGCATTTT,CASSARTDGAPQHF
.,TRBJ1-2,few,TRBV3-2,TGTGCCAGCAGCCAAACTACCTCGGACAGGGCAATCAACTATGGCTACACCTTC,CASSQTTSDRAINYGYTF
TRBD2,TRBJ2-1,.,TRBV6-2/TRBV6-3,TGTGCCAGCACCTCCAGGGTCCTAGCGGGGGGGGTCTACAATGAGCAGTTCTTC,CASTSRVLAGGVYNEQFF
TRBD1,TRBJ2-3,many,TRBV6-2/TRBV6-3,TGTGCCAGCAGTTCGGTGGGCCAGGGGGCGACAGATACGCAGTATTTT,CASSSVGQGATDTQYF
TRBD2,TRBJ2-1,.,TRBV6-1,TGTGCCAGCAGTGCTTGGACTAGCGTAAACAATGAGCAGTTCTTC,CASSAWTSVNNEQFF
TRBD2,TRBJ2-5,few,TRBV4-3,TGCGCCAGCAGCCAAGATTCCCTAGCGGGGGGCGAAGAGACCCAGTACTTC,CASSQDSLAGGEETQYF
.,TRBJ2-7,.,TRBV6-5,TGTGCCAGCAGTTTATCCCCGGACTACGAGCAGTACTTC,CASSLSPDYEQYF
.,TRBJ2-1,few,TRBV5-6,TGTGCCAGCAGCTACGGGACGGCGGGGCAGTTCTTC,CASSYGTAGQFF
.,TRBJ1-1,many,TRBV29-1,TGCAGCGTTGAGGGGCAGGAGGGTTTGAACACTGAAGCTTTCTTT,CSVEGQEGLNTEAFF
.,TRBJ2-2,once,TRBV11-2,TGTGCCAGCAGCTTACAGGAGACCAACACCGGGGAGCTGTTTTTT,CASSLQETNTGELFF
TRBD2,TRBJ2-1,.,TRBV28,TGTGCCAGCAGTCCGAGACTAGCGGGGGGGTTGAATGAGCAGTTCTTC,CASSPRLAGGLNEQFF
.,TRBJ2-6,few,TRBV6-2/TRBV6-3,TGTGCCAGCAGTTTAGGCCAGACAGGTCCCGCCAACGTCCTGACTTTC,CASSLGQTGPANVLTF
.,TRBJ1-1,few,TRBV7-9,TGTGCCAGCAGCTTTGGGGCGGCTGAAGCTTTCTTT,CASSFGAAEAFF
.,TRBJ1-2,.,TRBV19,TGTGCCAGCATTGGGAGCGGCTATGGCTACACCTTC,CASIGSGYGYTF
TRBD1,TRBJ2-4,many,TRBV20-1,TGCAGTGCTAGAGACTGGGACAGAAAAAACATTCAGTACTTC,CSARDWDRKNIQYF
.,TRBJ2-3,once,TRBV7-9,TGTGCCAGCAGCTTTACAAACACAGATACGCAGTATTTT,CASSFTNTDTQYF
.,TRBJ2-1,few,TRBV28,TGTGCCAGCATGCGCCAGGGAGGCTACAATGAGCAGTTCTTC,CASMRQGGYNEQFF
TRBD2,TRBJ2-7,few,TRBV20-1,TGCAGTGCCACTGTAGCGGGACAAGGGTACGAGCAGTACTTC,CSATVAGQGYEQYF
TRBD1,TRBJ1-4,many,TRBV11-3,TGTGCCAGCAGCGAAAGTCCGGGACAGGGTTATGAAAAACTGTTTTTT,CASSESPGQGYEKLFF
TRBD1,TRBJ1-6,few,TRBV6-6,TGTGCCAGCAGTTACTCGACAGGGGAGATCCTTAATTCACCCCTCCACTTT,CASSYSTGEILNSPLHF
.,TRBJ1-1,few,TRBV5-8,TGTGCCAGCAGCTTGGTGCCAGATTTGAACACTGAAGCTTTCTTT,CASSLVPDLNTEAFF
TRBD1,TRBJ2-7,many,TRBV12-3/TRBV12-4,TGTGCCAGTAGACAGGGGGCTTACGAGCAGTACTTC,CASRQGAYEQYF
.,TRBJ2-3,.,TRBV7-7,TGTGCCAAACCCGGCGGGCTAGCAAAGCCAGATACGCAGTATTTT,CAKPGGLAKPDTQYF
.,TRBJ2-3,few,TRBV4-2,TGTGCCAGCAGCCAAGAGGGGAGTGTGGCCACAGATACGCAGTATTTT,CASSQEGSVATDTQYF
.,TRBJ2-2,many,TRBV29-1,TGCAGCGTTGTGGCCCCCCGCAGCGCGAACACCGGGGAGCTGTTTTTT,CSVVAPRSANTGELFF